The present entry profiles one T cell receptor (beta chain) with its context. Its antigen is undetermined. This record belongs to a study of T cells in localized non-small cell lung cancer. Points from the study as a whole: Only one tumor region went through sequencing, so heterogeneity may still be there. Uninvolved adjacent lung had higher T cell clonality than tumor and all other tissues. Turning up in adjacent lung were a median roughly 50 of the top 100 tumor clones. Elevated blood T cell density was associated with longer overall survival.

Some clones are missing from TCRdb's copy, which holds only in-frame ones; the method was immunoSEQ multiplex PCR. Altogether approximately 150,000 clones are present, more than 80% being singletons, with the ten largest covering over 1.5%. The specimen comprised peripheral blood, sampled before any cancer treatment. This receptor was identified in a female donor over 55 with stage I lung adenocarcinoma.

Here the CDR3 DNA reads TGTGCCAGTGTCCAGGGTTTAAGACAAGAGACCCAGTACTTC. Translated: CASVQGLRQETQYF. V is TRBV5-6 and J is TRBJ2-5; possibly TRBD1 for D (5 bases). Trimming took off 8 bases at V and 2 bases at J, with 16 bases between the two ends. The CDR3 sequence is 14 residues long. The germline V gene has CDR1 SGHDT and CDR2 YYEEEE.